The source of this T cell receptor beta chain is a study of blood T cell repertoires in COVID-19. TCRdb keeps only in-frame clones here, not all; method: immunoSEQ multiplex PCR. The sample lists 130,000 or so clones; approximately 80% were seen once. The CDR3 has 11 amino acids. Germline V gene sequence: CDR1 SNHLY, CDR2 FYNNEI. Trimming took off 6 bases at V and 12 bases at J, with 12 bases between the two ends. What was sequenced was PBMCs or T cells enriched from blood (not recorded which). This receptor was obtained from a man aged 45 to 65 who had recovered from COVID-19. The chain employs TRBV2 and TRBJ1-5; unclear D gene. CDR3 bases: TGTGCCAGCAGCGTAGGAGGTTACCAGCATTTT. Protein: CASSVGGYQHF.